Listed below are T cell receptor beta chains from one sample, sequenced in a study of control samples from healthy donors and cancer patients. Data came from immunoSEQ multiplex PCR; TCRdb stores just in-frame clones and leaves some out. The table records about 69,000 clones, about four fifths of them present only once. Sequencing used PBMCs. The receptors derive from a woman aged 45-65 years with lung cancer. CDR3s include the opening cysteine and the closing phenylalanine or tryptophan. D genes are given only for firm matches. The size field is filled for only some rows; it gives once, few, many or a size class.

clone size	CDR3 length	V gene	D gene	J gene	CDR3 DNA	CDR3 protein
once	15	TRBV27	.	TRBJ2-3	TGTGCCAGCAGTTCTCCCGGGACCGCCACAGATACGCAGTATTTT	CASSSPGTATDTQYF
.	14	TRBV6-5	.	TRBJ1-1	TGTGCCAGCAGTTACCGGGGTCCGTCCCTTGAAGCTTTCTTT	CASSYRGPSLEAFF
.	14	TRBV11-2	.	TRBJ2-3	TGTGCCAGCAGCTTAGAGGCCAGCACAGATACGCAGTATTTT	CASSLEASTDTQYF
.	17	TRBV18	.	TRBJ2-2	TGTGCCAGCTCACCACCGGCGCCCCGGCGGGGCACCGGGGAGCTGTTTTTT	CASSPPAPRRGTGELFF
.	14	TRBV6-2/TRBV6-3	.	TRBJ2-2	TGTGCCAGCAGTTACGGGCAAATCACCGGGGAGCTGTTTTTT	CASSYGQITGELFF
.	12	TRBV6-1	.	TRBJ1-1	TGTGCCAGCAGTGAAAAAGACTGGGAAGCTTTCTTT	CASSEKDWEAFF
.	15	TRBV7-6	.	TRBJ1-6	TGTGCCAGCAGCCTCCTTACTAACACGGATTCACCCCTCCACTTT	CASSLLTNTDSPLHF
.	13	TRBV5-4	.	TRBJ2-3	TGTGCCAGCAGCTTGCGGGTGCAAGATACGCAGTATTTT	CASSLRVQDTQYF
.	14	TRBV6-4	TRBD1	TRBJ2-2	TGTGCCAGCAGTGATGACAGGGAGACCGGGGAGCTGTTTTTT	CASSDDRETGELFF
few	13	TRBV6-5	TRBD1	TRBJ1-1	TGTGCCAGCAGTTACTCGAGGGGGCTTGAAGCTTTCTTT	CASSYSRGLEAFF
.	13	TRBV10-3	.	TRBJ1-1	TGTGCCACGACATTCGGGCCAGCCTCTGAAGCTTTCTTT	CATTFGPASEAFF
once	17	TRBV13	.	TRBJ1-1	TGTGCCAGCAGCTTTGCCGGGACTGACGATTTAAACACTGAAGCTTTCTTT	CASSFAGTDDLNTEAFF
.	15	TRBV10-2	TRBD1	TRBJ1-6	TGCGCCAGCAGTGAGGTGGACAGGGGAGGATCACCCCTCCACTTT	CASSEVDRGGSPLHF
once	14	TRBV3-1/TRBV3-2	.	TRBJ2-5	TGTGCCAGCAGCTACGGGGGGCCTCAAGAGACCCAGTACTTC	CASSYGGPQETQYF
.	14	TRBV18	.	TRBJ1-1	TGTGCCAGCTCACCCATTGCAGGGGACACTGAAGCTTTCTTT	CASSPIAGDTEAFF
.	14	TRBV10-3	.	TRBJ2-4	TGTGCCATCAGTGGGGACGTAGCCAAAAACATTCAGTACTTC	CAISGDVAKNIQYF
.	15	TRBV19	.	TRBJ2-1	TGTGCCAGTAGTATGCGGCAGGGATTGAGCAATGAGCAGTTCTTC	CASSMRQGLSNEQFF
.	17	TRBV9	.	TRBJ1-1	TGTGCCAGCAGCGTAGAGGGGCAGGTACAGCTGAACACTGAAGCTTTCTTT	CASSVEGQVQLNTEAFF
.	14	TRBV7-2	.	TRBJ1-3	TGTGCCAGCAGCTTAGGGGGGTTCAGGGACACCATATATTTT	CASSLGGFRDTIYF